This entry is about one T cell receptor (beta chain). TCRdb keeps only in-frame clones here, not all; method: immunoSEQ multiplex PCR. The profile shows about 68,000 clones, approximately 97% of them singletons. From germline, CDR1 is KGHSH and CDR2 LQKENI. The V and J ends lost 6 bases and 0 bases respectively, with 2 bases between them. The CDR3 totals 11 residues. This sample stems from a study of technical replicates of blood from a few donors. The specimen sequenced was T cells isolated from PBMCs. The TCR originated in a human donor in good health. The chain has TRBV18 and TRBJ1-1, with D hard to call. This CDR3 reads CASSMNTEAFF. The CDR3 region has the DNA TGTGCCAGCTCCATGAACACTGAAGCTTTCTTT. Full variable domain (rest looked up from reference TRBV18 and TRBJ1-1): NAGVMQNPRHLVRRRGQEARLRCSPMKGHSHVYWYRQLPEEGLKFMVYLQKENIIDESGMPKERFSAEFPKEGPSILRIQQVVRGDSAAYFCASSMNTEAFFGQGTRLTVV.